This T cell receptor (beta chain) was profiled in a study of patients and donors after allogeneic stem cell transplantation. Germline CDR1 and CDR2: KGHDR and SFDVKD. J gave up 1 base and V 5 bases, and 4 bases lay outside the gene matches. The CDR3 covers 15 residues. This clonotype was observed a few times. Using its own MiXCR run on the RT-PCR reads, TCRdb lists one record per CDR3 protein. Of 70,000 to 95,000 distinct CDR3 sequences listed, 5% are singletons. The sequence was obtained from a human donor who was either an allogeneic HSCT recipient or a stem cell or donor lymphocyte infusion donor (not recorded which). It is not recorded whose cells these are; they may come from a transplant donor. The chain combines TRBV24-1 with TRBJ2-1; 7 nucleotides line up with TRBD2. Sequenced: blood, either unsorted or a sorted T cell fraction (not recorded which). The CDR3 sequence is CATSVGGRSYNEQFF. In nucleotides, the CDR3 is TGTGCCACCAGTGTTGGCGGGAGATCCTACAATGAGCAGTTCTTC.